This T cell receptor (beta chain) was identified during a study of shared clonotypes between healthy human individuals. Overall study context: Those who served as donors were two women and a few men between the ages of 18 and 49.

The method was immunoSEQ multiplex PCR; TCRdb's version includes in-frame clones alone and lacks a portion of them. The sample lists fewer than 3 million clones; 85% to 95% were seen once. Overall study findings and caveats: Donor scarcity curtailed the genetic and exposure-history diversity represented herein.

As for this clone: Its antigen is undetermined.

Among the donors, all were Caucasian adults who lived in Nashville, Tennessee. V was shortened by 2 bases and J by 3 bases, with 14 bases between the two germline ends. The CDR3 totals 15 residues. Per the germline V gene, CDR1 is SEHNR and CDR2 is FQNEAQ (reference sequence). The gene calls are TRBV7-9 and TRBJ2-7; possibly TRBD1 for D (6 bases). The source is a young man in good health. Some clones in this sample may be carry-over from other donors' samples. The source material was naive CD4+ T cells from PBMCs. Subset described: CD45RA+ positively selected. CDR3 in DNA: TGTGCCAGCAGCTTATTGCTAACAGGGAGCTACGAGCAGTACTTC. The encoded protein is CASSLLLTGSYEQYF.